This TCR beta chain came from a study of tumor-infiltrating lymphocytes in primary liver carcinoma. General study points: Only about 7-25% of top clones were detected in each of the five tumor regions. A significantly higher top-250-clone fraction was recorded for tumors than for blood (p = 0.039).

This CDR3 spans 17 amino acids. The V gene's germline CDR1 is SGHAT and CDR2 FQNNGV. Comment on this clonotype: Its antigen is undetermined. A junction end diverges from the germline sequence, so it may reflect a read error.

The researchers produced TCR beta cDNA from approximately 460 ng total RNA with a constant-region primer. Amplification in three nested multiplex PCR rounds with slightly modified ARM-PCR gave rise to TCR beta libraries. A C-beta reverse primer was combined with TRBV1-TRBV30 forward primers in the first two PCR rounds, and each round had around 11 cycles. Using its own MiXCR run on the multiplex PCR reads, TCRdb lists one record per CDR3 protein. The repertoire holds more than 95,000 distinct CDR3 sequences, with roughly 85% as singletons. Co-extraction yielded RNA and DNA from around 20-30 mg of unsorted bulk tissue. Patients in the cohort were treatment-naive and living with chronic HBV infection.

The TCR sequence derives from a man aged 35 to 55 with primary liver carcinoma and hepatitis B virus infection. This chain connects TRBV11-2 to TRBJ2-3, with a tentative D call TRBD2 (6 bases). Sequencing was performed on liver tumor tissue from sampling region 3. Subset given: tumor region T3, left-lateral pole. Here the CDR3 DNA reads TGTGCCAGCACCATCCGGAGGCTAAAGGAGGGCACAGATACACAGTATTTT. It codes for CASTIRRLKEGTDTQYF.